This TCR beta chain stems from a study of blood T cell repertoires in COVID-19. CDR1 is LNHDA and CDR2 is SQIVND in the germline V gene (reference sequence). J gave up 0 bases and V 7 bases, and 10 bases lay outside the gene matches. This CDR3 spans 19 amino acids. Study processing details: Reference gene primers were amplified, and this amplification served to estimate nucleated cell counts. Generated by immunoSEQ multiplex PCR, the TCRdb table keeps only in-frame clones and is missing some. That table furnishes V, J and clone size, whereas the DNA furnished D and trimming. The table shows a few hundred thousand clones, with approximately 85% occurring only once.

Sequencing was done on a sample of peripheral blood. This sequence was found in a human donor with COVID-19, enrolled during active disease. The donor label of this sample is uncertain. This chain links TRBV19 with TRBJ2-6; 12 bases agree with TRBD2. The CDR3 DNA sequence: TGTGCCAGTACCCATATACTAGCGGGAGGTTTCTCTGGGGCCAACGTCCTGACTTTC. Translated: CASTHILAGGFSGANVLTF.